This TCR beta chain was recorded in a study of persistence of HIV-infected CD4 T cells. Overall study: Donors had been on suppressive ART for a median of roughly 8 years.

Sequencing used immunoSEQ version 4 in survey mode. The data were produced by immunoSEQ multiplex PCR, yet TCRdb's version contains in-frame clones alone and is incomplete. The sample lists 40,000 to 55,000 clones, about 88% occurring once. Details on this clone: Its antigen is currently unknown.

General study findings and limits: Degenerate expanded CDR3beta sequences were enriched among CMV- and Gag-responding cells. TCRbeta richness was lower in CMV- and Gag-responding cells than in anti-CD3/anti-CD28-responding cells.

This nonspecific control used anti-CD3/anti-CD28 bead stimulation of CD4+ T cells. Sorting of responding CD4+ T cells relied on upregulated CD40 ligand together with CD69. Anti-CD28/CD49d costimulation, CD40-blocking antibody and enfuvirtide were given to CD8-depleted PBMCs for less than 20 hours. CDR1 and CDR2 (germline): KGHDR, SFDVKD. The CDR3 contains 16 residues. Between the trimmed V and J ends, which lost 0 bases and 0 bases, there was a span of 10 bases. This specimen consisted of CD4+ T cells sorted from PBMCs after approximately 18-hour stimulation, obtained from a patient who received antiretroviral therapy. This TCR was recovered from an adult woman with HIV who was CMV-seropositive. The chain links TRBV24-1 to TRBJ2-5; D is undetermined. The CDR3 coding sequence is TGTGCCACCAGTGATTTGGCACCCGAGGACCAAGAGACCCAGTACTTC. Encoded protein: CATSDLAPEDQETQYF.